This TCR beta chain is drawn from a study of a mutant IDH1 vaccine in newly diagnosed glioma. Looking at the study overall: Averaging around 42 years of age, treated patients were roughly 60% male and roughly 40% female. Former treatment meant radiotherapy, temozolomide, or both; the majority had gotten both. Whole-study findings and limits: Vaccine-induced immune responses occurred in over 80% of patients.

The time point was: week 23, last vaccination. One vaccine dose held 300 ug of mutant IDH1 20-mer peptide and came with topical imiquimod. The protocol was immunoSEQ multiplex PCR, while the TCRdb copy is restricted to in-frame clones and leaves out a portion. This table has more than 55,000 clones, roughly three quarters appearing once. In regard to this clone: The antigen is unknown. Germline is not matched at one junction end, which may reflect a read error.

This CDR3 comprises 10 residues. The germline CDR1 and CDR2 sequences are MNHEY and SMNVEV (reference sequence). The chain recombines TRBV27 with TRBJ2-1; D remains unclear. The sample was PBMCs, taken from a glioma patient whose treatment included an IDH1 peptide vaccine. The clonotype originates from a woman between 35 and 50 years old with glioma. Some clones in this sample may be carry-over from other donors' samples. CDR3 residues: CLSGRNEQFF. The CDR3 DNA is TGCCTCAGTGGACGCAATGAGCAGTTCTTC.